Listed here are 24 T cell receptor beta chains from one sample, sequenced in a study of T cell responses to AZD1222 COVID-19 vaccine. Profiled with immunoSEQ multiplex PCR; TCRdb holds only in-frame clones, not every one. The table includes around 200,000 clones, 70% to 90% detected once. This specimen consisted of peripheral blood, obtained on day 0 of AZD1222 vaccination. The receptors here all came from an adult in good health.

This clone appeared once. V gene TRBV5-5 combines with J gene TRBJ2-6; 7 bases match TRBD1. The CDR3 totals 18 residues. Germline CDR1 SGHKS, CDR2 YYEKEE (reference sequence). Trimming at V came to 4 bases and at J to 0 bases, leaving 10 bases not matched to a gene. The CDR3 loop is CASSPPGTAVSGANVLTF. DNA of the CDR3: TGTGCCAGCAGCCCCCCCGGGACAGCAGTCTCTGGGGCCAACGTCCTGACTTTC.

The chain carries TRBV5-6 and TRBJ2-7; D is possibly TRBD1 (6 bases). V lost 4 bases and J 4 bases, leaving 15 bases between the germline ends. Germline V gives CDR1 SGHDT, CDR2 YYEEEE. The length of the CDR3 is 14 residues. The CDR3 is CASSPRDTGYEQYF. The CDR3 nucleotides are TGTGCCAGCAGCCCCCGGGACACGGGTTACGAGCAGTACTTC.

The chain recombines TRBV28 with TRBJ2-7, with TRBD1 as a possible D gene (6 bases). V shed 4 bases and J shed 3 bases, with 31 bases lying between them. CDR3 length: 20 residues. From germline, CDR1 is MDHEN and CDR2 SYDVKM. CDR3 DNA sequence: TGTGCCAGCAGTTCGATTATGGCCGTGGGCGCTCGAAGGGGGTTCTACGAGCAGTACTTC. This gives the protein CASSSIMAVGARRGFYEQYF.

The chain employs TRBV7-8 and TRBJ1-6; unclear D gene. V was clipped by 7 bases and J by 4 bases, with 8 bases between them. The germline gives CDR1 SGHVS, CDR2 FQNEAQ. This CDR3 has 13 amino acids. CDR3 loop: CASTRGYNSPLHF. As DNA, the CDR3 is TGTGCCAGCACACGAGGGTATAATTCACCCCTCCACTTT.

This rearrangement joins TRBV2 to TRBJ2-7, with D perhaps TRBD1 (5 bases). Trimming removed 8 bases from V and 1 base from J, with 12 bases in between. This CDR3 comprises 13 residues. Germline V CDR1 and CDR2: SNHLY, FYNNEI. The CDR3 protein is CASPKTASYEQYF. The CDR3 coding sequence is TGTGCCAGCCCTAAGACAGCGTCCTACGAGCAGTACTTC.

The V call is TRBV3-1 (or the pseudogene TRBV3-2), the J call TRBJ2-2; 8 nucleotides agree with TRBD1. There are 16 residues in the CDR3. Germline-derived CDR1 and CDR2 are LGHDT and YNNKEL (reference sequence). V dropped 4 bases and J dropped 3; count of bases not matched to a gene: 7. CDR3 nucleotide sequence: TGTGCCAGCAGCCGCCCGGGACAGGAGTACACCGGGGAGCTGTTTTTT. Its protein product is CASSRPGQEYTGELFF.

This clone was recorded only once. The V and J genes are TRBV4-2 and TRBJ1-4, with D maybe TRBD1 (5 bases). The CDR3 loop spans 16 amino acids. Per germline, CDR1 LGHNA and CDR2 YNFKEQ. V lost 4 bases, J lost 4 bases, and 16 bases lay in between. The CDR3 is CASSPNSGGFNEKLFF. The CDR3 DNA reads as TGTGCCAGCAGCCCCAACTCGGGGGGTTTTAATGAAAAACTGTTTTTT.

CDR3 sequence reads: CASRLDKNYGYTF. The CDR3, as DNA: TGTGCCAGCAGACTGGACAAGAACTATGGCTACACCTTC. This chain links TRBV28 with TRBJ1-2, with TRBD1 as a possible D gene (5 bases). Trimming took off 6 bases at V and 2 bases at J, with 10 bases between the two ends. Germline CDR1 reads MDHEN; CDR2 reads SYDVKM. The CDR3 extends over 13 amino acids.

This clone has a single count. V is TRBV6-2 or TRBV6-3 and J is TRBJ2-5; D might be TRBD1 (5 bases). Trimming pared 1 base from V and 2 bases from J, leaving 8 bases between. Germline CDR1 reads MNHEY; CDR2 reads SVGEGT. This CDR3 has 14 amino acids. The CDR3 reads CASSYWGKQETQYF. CDR3 DNA: TGTGCCAGCAGTTACTGGGGCAAACAAGAGACCCAGTACTTC.

The chain combines TRBV4-3 with TRBJ2-4; the match to TRBD1 covers 10 bases. Germline assignment: CDR1 LGHNA and CDR2 YSLEER. V was clipped by 0 bases and J by 6 bases; unmatched bases: 2. The CDR3 spans 15 residues. CDR3: CASSQDWTGGNIQYF. The CDR3 bases are TGCGCCAGCAGCCAAGATTGGACAGGGGGAAACATTCAGTACTTC.

The count of this clone is one. The J gene is TRBJ1-6, the V gene TRBV5-1; no definite D call. V gave up 0 bases and J gave up 8 bases, with 6 bases separating them. Germline CDR1 is SGHRS and CDR2 is YFSETQ. The CDR3 spans 13 residues. The CDR3 bases are TGCGCCAGCAGCTTGGAAGGCGATTCACCCCTCCACTTT. It encodes CASSLEGDSPLHF.

The chain joins TRBV28 to TRBJ2-3, with a possible D match to TRBD1 (6 bases). Germline CDR1 reads MDHEN; CDR2 reads SYDVKM. Trimming removed 2 bases from V and 4 bases from J, with 13 bases in between. This CDR3 is 15 amino acids long. CDR3 in amino acids: CASSLRQAGADTQYF. The CDR3 coding sequence is TGTGCCAGCAGTTTAAGACAGGCAGGGGCAGATACGCAGTATTTT.

V is TRBV18 and J is TRBJ1-5; D is undetermined. This CDR3 spans 15 amino acids. V was pared by 3 bases and J by 5 bases, with 14 bases between. Germline lookup yields CDR1 KGHSH and CDR2 LQKENI. This chain's CDR3 is CASSPTAEGHQPQHF. In nucleotides, the CDR3 is TGTGCCAGCTCACCCACAGCGGAAGGTCATCAGCCCCAGCATTTT. The entire variable domain, with the rest obtained from reference TRBV18 and TRBJ1-5, is as follows: NAGVMQNPRHLVRRRGQEARLRCSPMKGHSHVYWYRQLPEEGLKFMVYLQKENIIDESGMPKERFSAEFPKEGPSILRIQQVVRGDSAAYFCASSPTAEGHQPQHFGDGTRLSIL.

The chain combines TRBV4-2 with TRBJ2-7; D is undetermined. The germline gives CDR1 LGHNA, CDR2 YNFKEQ. The CDR3 totals 13 residues. The V and J ends lost 0 bases and 9 bases respectively, with 12 bases between them. In DNA form, the CDR3 reads TGTGCCAGCAGCCAAGACCGAGGTACCTGGCAGTACTTC. Encoded protein: CASSQDRGTWQYF.

V usage is TRBV19 and J usage is TRBJ1-2; 9 bases match TRBD1. Trimming took 6 bases from V and 6 from J; bases not matched to a gene: 8. Germline CDR1 and CDR2: LNHDA and SQIVND (reference sequence). CDR3 length: 14 residues. As DNA, the CDR3 is TGTGCCAGTAGGGGACAGGGAGGAGGGGATGGCTACACCTTC. This sequence encodes CASRGQGGGDGYTF.

The chain couples TRBV18 to TRBJ1-2, with D unresolved. Germline assignment: CDR1 KGHSH and CDR2 LQKENI. V was cut by 5 bases and J by 1 base, with 11 bases left in between. CDR3 length: 14 residues. DNA for the CDR3: TGTGCCAGCTCATCTATAGGCATTAACTATGGCTACACCTTC. It encodes CASSSIGINYGYTF. Supplemented by reference TRBV18 and TRBJ1-2, the full variable domain reads NAGVMQNPRHLVRRRGQEARLRCSPMKGHSHVYWYRQLPEEGLKFMVYLQKENIIDESGMPKERFSAEFPKEGPSILRIQQVVRGDSAAYFCASSSIGINYGYTFGSGTRLTVV.

This clone was recorded a few times. V gene TRBV5-6 combines with J gene TRBJ2-5; 7 bases match TRBD1. This CDR3 is built from 14 residues. Trimming took 1 base from V and 12 from J; bases not matched to a gene: 12. Per the germline V gene, CDR1 is SGHDT and CDR2 is YYEEEE. The CDR3 DNA is TGTGCCAGCAGCTTGAATGAGGGGGCCTACAGGGAGTACTTC. Translated: CASSLNEGAYREYF. The variable domain in full, completed from reference TRBV5-6 and TRBJ2-5, reads DAGVTQSPTHLIKTRGQQVTLRCSPKSGHDTVSWYQQALGQGPQFIFQYYEEEERQRGNFPDRFSGHQFPNYSSELNVNALLLGDSALYLCASSLNEGAYREYFGPGTRLLVL.

V and J are TRBV28 and TRBJ1-1, with D unclear. V dropped 7 bases and J dropped 0 bases, with 12 bases sitting between them. Germline assignment: CDR1 MDHEN and CDR2 SYDVKM. The CDR3 spans 14 residues. The CDR3 coding sequence is TGTGCCAGCAACTTATGGGGATTGAACACTGAAGCTTTCTTT. Translating gives CASNLWGLNTEAFF.

This clone was detected only once. This chain uses TRBV4-1 with TRBJ1-5; TRBD1 matches 9 bases. Germline V lookup: CDR1 MGHRA, CDR2 YSYEKL. The V segment lost 4 bases and the J segment 5 bases; nucleotides outside the gene matches: 9. This CDR3 region has 16 residues. The CDR3 region has the DNA TGCGCCAGCAGCCCTCACCAGGACAGGGGATATCAGCCCCAGCATTTT. It translates to CASSPHQDRGYQPQHF.

The chain has TRBV5-1 and TRBJ2-7; TRBD2 matches 9 bases. The V segment lost 3 bases and the J segment 5 bases; nucleotides outside the gene matches: 9. CDR1 SGHRS and CDR2 YFSETQ come from the germline V gene. The CDR3 spans 15 residues. CDR3 sequence (DNA): TGCGCCAGCAGCTCCACGGGACTAGCTGCCCACGAGCAGTACTTC. Translation gives CASSSTGLAAHEQYF.

The chain has TRBV6-6 and TRBJ1-2; D possibly corresponds to TRBD1 (6 bases). The CDR3 covers 13 residues. The V gene's germline CDR1 is MNHNY and CDR2 SVGAGI (reference sequence). V gave up 6 bases and J gave up 8 bases, with 16 bases separating them. CDR3 sequence (DNA): TGTGCCAGCAGGCCGGAACAGGGAGGAGGCTACACCTTC. It yields the protein CASRPEQGGGYTF.

This chain connects TRBV21-1 to TRBJ2-4. TRBV21-1 is noted as a pseudogene. The CDR3 extends over 17 amino acids. The CDR3 sequence: CASSKGMHRQPKNIQYF. The CDR3 DNA reads TGTGCCAGCAGCAAAGGAATGCACCGTCAGCCAAAAAACATTCAGTACTTC.

The chain employs TRBV9 and TRBJ1-2; D not resolved. Germline V gives CDR1 SGDLS, CDR2 YYNGEE. The CDR3 has 16 residues. V lost 4 bases, J lost 3 bases, and 19 bases lay in between. Here the CDR3 DNA reads TGTGCCAGCAGCCCACAAGGTACCCACCCCTACTATGGCTACACCTTC. Encoded protein: CASSPQGTHPYYGYTF.

The rearrangement links TRBV2 to TRBJ1-2; D might be TRBD1 (5 bases). V shed 6 bases and J shed 8 bases, with 19 bases lying between them. The CDR3 covers 14 residues. From germline, CDR1 is SNHLY and CDR2 FYNNEI. The CDR3 region is CASSPSLVGAGYTF. The DNA for the CDR3 is TGTGCCAGCAGCCCCTCCCTGGTTGGGGCGGGCTACACCTTC.